This T cell receptor beta chain was recovered during a study of blood T cell dynamics during melanoma immunotherapy. The wider study: Standard first-line treatment here was pembrolizumab or nivolumab plus ipilimumab in metastatic melanoma.

There are 14 residues in the CDR3. Germline V gene sequence: CDR1 SGHVS, CDR2 FQNEAQ. V lost 2 bases to trimming and J lost 5 bases; unmatched junction nucleotides: 3. Time point meaning: pre-treatment baseline. Sampling occurred pretreatment (T0) and at week 3 (W3), after cycle one of checkpoint blockade. Here immunoSEQ multiplex PCR was the method, and the copy in TCRdb shows in-frame clones only, minus some. The repertoire consists of roughly 17,000 clones, with around 83% occurring once and the leading ten covering about 7.6%. The chain carries TRBV7-8 and TRBJ2-1; 7 nucleotides line up with TRBD2. Sequences were derived from blood, sampled from a patient treated with checkpoint blockade. The receptor's source is a human donor with melanoma. CDR3 nucleotide sequence: TGTGCCAGCAGCTTAATGAGCGGGAACAATGAGCAGTTCTTC. Protein sequence: CASSLMSGNNEQFF.